The rows below give T cell receptor beta chains drawn from one sample of a study of cytomegalovirus exposure and HLA in healthy donors. Profiled with immunoSEQ multiplex PCR; TCRdb holds only in-frame clones, not every one. Counted here are 200,000 to 250,000 clones, roughly 78% occurring once; the ten biggest clones make up around 0.44%. Sample: PBMCs. The receptors here all came from a boy under 18 in good health and CMV-seronegative. Each CDR3 is given with its conserved first and last residue. Fields, in order: J gene, clone size, V gene, D gene, CDR3 protein, CDR3 DNA. The D gene is left open where the match is weak. Clone size appears in some rows only: once, few, many, or a class for an expanded clone.

J gene: TRBJ1-5; clone size: NA; V gene: TRBV7-2; D gene: TRBD1; CDR3 protein: CASSNRGHSNQPQHF; CDR3 DNA: TGTGCCAGCAGCAACAGGGGGCATAGCAATCAGCCCCAGCATTTT
J gene: TRBJ2-1; clone size: NA; V gene: TRBV11-2; D gene: TRBD2; CDR3 protein: CASSLVGGRANEQFF; CDR3 DNA: TGTGCCAGCAGCTTAGTAGGCGGGAGGGCCAATGAGCAGTTCTTC
J gene: TRBJ1-5; clone size: once; V gene: TRBV10-1; D gene: TRBD1; CDR3 protein: CASSESIDGSRQGSNQPQHF; CDR3 DNA: TGCGCCAGCAGTGAGTCGATTGATGGCTCCAGACAGGGTAGCAATCAGCCCCAGCATTTT
J gene: TRBJ1-1; clone size: NA; V gene: TRBV6-1; D gene: NA; CDR3 protein: CASSGQVEAFF; CDR3 DNA: TGTGCCAGCAGTGGACAAGTTGAAGCTTTCTTT
J gene: TRBJ2-7; clone size: NA; V gene: TRBV2; D gene: NA; CDR3 protein: CASSLQPVGVQYF; CDR3 DNA: TGTGCCAGCAGCCTACAGCCGGTAGGTGTGCAGTACTTC
J gene: TRBJ2-3; clone size: NA; V gene: TRBV7-8; D gene: TRBD1; CDR3 protein: CASSSTGRTDTQYF; CDR3 DNA: TGTGCCAGCAGCTCGACAGGGAGAACAGATACGCAGTATTTT
J gene: TRBJ1-2; clone size: NA; V gene: TRBV15; D gene: NA; CDR3 protein: CATSRDLGGDYGYPF; CDR3 DNA: TGTGCCACCAGCAGAGATTTGGGGGGTGACTATGGCTACCCCTTC
J gene: TRBJ1-5; clone size: NA; V gene: TRBV5-5; D gene: TRBD1; CDR3 protein: CASSRTGGNQPQHF; CDR3 DNA: TGTGCCAGCAGCCGGACAGGGGGCAATCAGCCCCAGCATTTT
J gene: TRBJ1-2; clone size: NA; V gene: TRBV19; D gene: NA; CDR3 protein: CASSSRPRQVRNGYTF; CDR3 DNA: TGTGCCAGTAGTTCCCGCCCCCGACAGGTTAGGAATGGCTACACCTTC
J gene: TRBJ1-2; clone size: NA; V gene: TRBV6-5; D gene: TRBD1; CDR3 protein: CASSYLSGGNYGYTF; CDR3 DNA: TGTGCCAGCAGTTACTTATCAGGGGGAAACTATGGCTACACCTTC